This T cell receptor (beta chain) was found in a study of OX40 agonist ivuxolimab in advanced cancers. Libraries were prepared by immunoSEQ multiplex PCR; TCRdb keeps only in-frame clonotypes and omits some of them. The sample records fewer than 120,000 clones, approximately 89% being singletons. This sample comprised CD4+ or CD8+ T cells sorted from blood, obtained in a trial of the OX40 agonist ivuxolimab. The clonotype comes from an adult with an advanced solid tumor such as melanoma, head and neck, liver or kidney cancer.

For the CDR3, the DNA is TGTGCCAGCAGCCAAGCATACACCTCCGGGACAGGGTCCCGTGGCTACACCTTC. Its translation: CASSQAYTSGTGSRGYTF. The chain employs TRBV4-2 and TRBJ1-2; the match to TRBD1 covers 9 bases. Germline CDR1 reads LGHNA; CDR2 reads YNFKEQ. Losses at the gene ends were 1 base for V and 7 bases for J; bases not matched to a gene: 16. The CDR3 consists of 18 residues.